This T cell receptor (beta chain) was recorded in a study of T cells in women clearing cervical HPV infection. Study background: No precancer developed; the control's incident HPV16 infection cleared within 12 months. Blood came at first lesion visit for cases, post-clearance for controls.

V lost 9 bases and J lost 4; bases outside the gene matches: 13. Germline CDR1 reads MNHEY; CDR2 reads SVGEGT. This CDR3 is 15 amino acids long. Broader study findings: It is unknown whether associations predate infection; no effector/memory or HPV-specific sorting.

Of note for this clone: Its specificity is unknown. Read sequence stops 3 residues before the CDR3 end, and the germline J gene provides the missing end.

TCRdb's copy holds only in-frame clones and misses some; the assay was immunoSEQ multiplex PCR. This table lists tens of thousands of clones. Sequenced sample: blood buffy coat. V is TRBV6-2 or TRBV6-3 and J is TRBJ2-7; TRBD1 agrees at 9 bases. This clonotype originated in a woman aged 18 to 75 with a cervical HPV16 infection that either progressed to CIN3+ or cleared (not recorded which). The part of the CDR3 DNA that was read is TGTGCCAGTCACCAATCCGGGACAGGGAGTTACGAG. Translation gives CASHQSGTGSYE. The complete CDR3 sequence is CASHQSGTGSYEQYF.